This TCR beta chain appears in the sequencing data of a study of shared clonotypes between healthy human individuals. Study-wide background: The study drew on a couple of women and a few men aged 18 to 49 as donors.

Those who donated were healthy HIV-negative adults, with no recent acute infections or vaccinations reported. The method was immunoSEQ multiplex PCR; TCRdb's version includes in-frame clones alone and lacks a portion of them. The data hold millions of clones, with 95% observed a single time. CDR1 and CDR2 (germline): SGHVS, FQNEAQ. Trimming shortened V by 1 base and J by 5 bases, and 21 bases separated the two germline ends. This CDR3 is 17 amino acids long. Input material: naive CD4+ T cells sorted from blood. The subset is: CD45RA+ positively selected. The TCR was taken from a man between 18 and 35 years old in good health. V usage is TRBV7-8 and J usage is TRBJ2-7, with D possibly called TRBD1 or TRBD2 (6 bases each). The CDR3 nucleotides read TGTGCCAGCAGCTTAGTAGGGGGAACTTTCGGGAGCAACGAGCAGTACTTC. Residues: CASSLVGGTFGSNEQYF.